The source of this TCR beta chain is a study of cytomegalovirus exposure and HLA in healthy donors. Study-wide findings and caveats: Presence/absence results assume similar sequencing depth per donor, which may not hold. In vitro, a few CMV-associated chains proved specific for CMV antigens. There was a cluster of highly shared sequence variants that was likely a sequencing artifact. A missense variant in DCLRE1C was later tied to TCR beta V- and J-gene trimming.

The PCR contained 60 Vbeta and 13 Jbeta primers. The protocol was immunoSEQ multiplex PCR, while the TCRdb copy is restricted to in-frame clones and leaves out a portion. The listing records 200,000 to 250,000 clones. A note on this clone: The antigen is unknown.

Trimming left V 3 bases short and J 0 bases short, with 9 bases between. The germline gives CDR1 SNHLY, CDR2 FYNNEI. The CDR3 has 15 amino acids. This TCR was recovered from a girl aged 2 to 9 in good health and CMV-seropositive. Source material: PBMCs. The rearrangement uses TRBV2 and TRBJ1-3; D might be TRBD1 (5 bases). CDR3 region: CASSESQASGNTIYF. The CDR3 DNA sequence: TGTGCCAGCAGTGAGTCACAGGCCTCTGGAAACACCATATATTTT.